This is a list of T cell receptor beta chains from one sample in a study of blood T cell repertoires in COVID-19. The method was immunoSEQ multiplex PCR; TCRdb's version includes in-frame clones alone and lacks a portion of them. The table has under 250,000 clones, around 90% seen once. The sequenced sample consisted of peripheral blood. The source is a man aged 60-69 years who had recovered from COVID-19. The CDR3 runs from the conserved cysteine through the conserved F or W. D genes are given only for firm matches. Rows may omit the clone size; those that give it use once, few, many or a size class.

d_call: TRBD1; v_call: TRBV19; j_call: TRBJ1-4; clone_size: .; cdr3_nt: TGTGCCAGTAGTACTACCGACAGGGGTGGACGTGAAAAACTGTTTTTT; cdr3_aa: CASSTTDRGGREKLFF
d_call: .; v_call: TRBV28; j_call: TRBJ2-1; clone_size: .; cdr3_nt: TGTGCCAGCAGCCCTACAGGGAGCGGGGATGAGCAGTTCTTC; cdr3_aa: CASSPTGSGDEQFF
d_call: TRBD1; v_call: TRBV5-1; j_call: TRBJ1-2; clone_size: .; cdr3_nt: TGCGCCAGCAGCTCGGGACAGGGGGTTTCAGGGGATGGCTACACCTTC; cdr3_aa: CASSSGQGVSGDGYTF
d_call: .; v_call: TRBV5-1; j_call: TRBJ1-2; clone_size: .; cdr3_nt: TGCGCCAGCAGCTTGGAGCGTGGCTATGGCTACACCTTC; cdr3_aa: CASSLERGYGYTF
d_call: TRBD2; v_call: TRBV3-1/TRBV3-2; j_call: TRBJ2-7; clone_size: .; cdr3_nt: TGTGCCAGCAGCCAAGATCTGGGCGGGGGGAACCCCGGAGACGAGCAGTACTTC; cdr3_aa: CASSQDLGGGNPGDEQYF
d_call: TRBD1; v_call: TRBV6-2/TRBV6-3; j_call: TRBJ1-2; clone_size: few; cdr3_nt: TGTGCCAGCAGTAGGGACAGCAAGGGGCTCGTCTCCTATGGCTACACCTTC; cdr3_aa: CASSRDSKGLVSYGYTF
d_call: TRBD1; v_call: TRBV6-5; j_call: TRBJ2-7; clone_size: .; cdr3_nt: TGTGCCAGCAGTAACCCAGGGGGCCCAGGAGGCGAGCAGTACTTC; cdr3_aa: CASSNPGGPGGEQYF
d_call: .; v_call: TRBV19; j_call: TRBJ2-7; clone_size: .; cdr3_nt: TGTGCCAGTAAATTCCAAGGGGTCGGCTACGAGCAGTACTTC; cdr3_aa: CASKFQGVGYEQYF
d_call: .; v_call: TRBV29-1; j_call: TRBJ1-4; clone_size: .; cdr3_nt: TGCAGCGTTGAGGACAGAGCAACTAATGAAAAACTGTTTTTT; cdr3_aa: CSVEDRATNEKLFF
d_call: .; v_call: TRBV30; j_call: TRBJ2-5; clone_size: .; cdr3_nt: TGTGCCTGGAGTAGAGGGCGAGGAGAGACCCAGTACTTC; cdr3_aa: CAWSRGRGETQYF
d_call: TRBD2; v_call: TRBV19; j_call: TRBJ2-1; clone_size: .; cdr3_nt: TGTGCCAGTAGTATATCGGGACTAGCGGACTACAATGAGCAGTTCTTC; cdr3_aa: CASSISGLADYNEQFF
d_call: TRBD1; v_call: TRBV6-6; j_call: TRBJ1-6; clone_size: .; cdr3_nt: TGTGCCAGCAGGAAGGGACAGACGGGTTCACCCCTCCACTTT; cdr3_aa: CASRKGQTGSPLHF
d_call: TRBD1; v_call: TRBV7-3; j_call: TRBJ1-2; clone_size: .; cdr3_nt: TGTGCCAGCAGCGTGGCCGAGGGGACAGAGCTAAGCCCAAGCGTATCCGGCTACACCTTC; cdr3_aa: CASSVAEGTELSPSVSGYTF
d_call: TRBD2; v_call: TRBV5-1; j_call: TRBJ2-3; clone_size: .; cdr3_nt: TGCGCCAGCCTCCTAACCCCGGGAGGGGGCACAGATACGCAGTATTTT; cdr3_aa: CASLLTPGGGTDTQYF
d_call: TRBD2; v_call: TRBV4-2; j_call: TRBJ2-6; clone_size: .; cdr3_nt: TGTGCCAGCAGCCAAGGTAGATGGACTAGCGGGGGGCCCGAGACCTCTGGGGCCAACGTCCTGACTTTC; cdr3_aa: CASSQGRWTSGGPETSGANVLTF
d_call: .; v_call: TRBV27; j_call: TRBJ2-5; clone_size: .; cdr3_nt: TGTGCCAGCAGTAACAGGGGGGGAGAGACCCAGTACTTC; cdr3_aa: CASSNRGGETQYF
d_call: .; v_call: TRBV14; j_call: TRBJ1-3; clone_size: .; cdr3_nt: TGTGCCAGCAGCCAAGTTGGAGGATTCTCTGGAAACACCATATATTTT; cdr3_aa: CASSQVGGFSGNTIYF
d_call: .; v_call: TRBV27; j_call: TRBJ2-6; clone_size: .; cdr3_nt: TGTGCCAGCAGTTCTTCCCCAGGGGCCGGGGCCAACGTCCTGACTTTC; cdr3_aa: CASSSSPGAGANVLTF
d_call: .; v_call: TRBV5-4; j_call: TRBJ1-2; clone_size: .; cdr3_nt: TGTGCCAGCACCACCGGGGGGGCAGGGCAAGCTAACTATGGCTACACCTTC; cdr3_aa: CASTTGGAGQANYGYTF
d_call: .; v_call: TRBV15; j_call: TRBJ2-3; clone_size: .; cdr3_nt: TGTGCCACCAGCAGACGAGGAGATACGCAGTATTTT; cdr3_aa: CATSRRGDTQYF
d_call: TRBD1; v_call: TRBV11-3; j_call: TRBJ1-1; clone_size: .; cdr3_nt: TGTGCCAGCAGCTGGGGTGGACAGGAGAACACTGAAGCTTTCTTT; cdr3_aa: CASSWGGQENTEAFF
d_call: .; v_call: TRBV10-3; j_call: TRBJ1-6; clone_size: .; cdr3_nt: TGTGCCATCAGGCCCAGGGAGGATAATTCACCCCTCCACTTT; cdr3_aa: CAIRPREDNSPLHF
d_call: .; v_call: TRBV6-2/TRBV6-3; j_call: TRBJ1-2; clone_size: .; cdr3_nt: TGTGCCAGCAGTTACCGCGGGGGTCGTAACTATGGCTACACCTTC; cdr3_aa: CASSYRGGRNYGYTF
d_call: TRBD1; v_call: TRBV5-1; j_call: TRBJ1-2; clone_size: .; cdr3_nt: TGCGCCAGCAGCTTGGGCCCCGGGACAGGGGGGAATGGCTACACCTTC; cdr3_aa: CASSLGPGTGGNGYTF
d_call: TRBD2; v_call: TRBV5-1; j_call: TRBJ2-7; clone_size: once; cdr3_nt: TGCGCCAGCAGCTTGGAACCTAGCGGGAGGTTCTACGAGCAGTACTTC; cdr3_aa: CASSLEPSGRFYEQYF
d_call: .; v_call: TRBV9; j_call: TRBJ1-2; clone_size: .; cdr3_nt: TGTGCCAGCAGCTTGGACTTCGGGAGGGGCTACACCTTC; cdr3_aa: CASSLDFGRGYTF
d_call: .; v_call: TRBV19; j_call: TRBJ1-2; clone_size: .; cdr3_nt: TGTGCCAGTGGAGGAGGGGCGCCCCGCTATGGCTACACCTTC; cdr3_aa: CASGGGAPRYGYTF
d_call: TRBD2; v_call: TRBV27; j_call: TRBJ2-7; clone_size: .; cdr3_nt: TGTGCCAGCAGTTCGGGACTAGCGGGAGAGAGGGCCTACGAGCAGTACTTC; cdr3_aa: CASSSGLAGERAYEQYF
d_call: TRBD2; v_call: TRBV4-1; j_call: TRBJ2-3; clone_size: few; cdr3_nt: TGCGCCAGCAGCCAAGTCCTCCTAGCGGGAGGAACAGGGACGCAGTATTTT; cdr3_aa: CASSQVLLAGGTGTQYF
d_call: TRBD2; v_call: TRBV7-6; j_call: TRBJ2-7; clone_size: many; cdr3_nt: TGTGCCAGCAGCCAAGCGGGGGGCATCGACGAGCAGTACTTC; cdr3_aa: CASSQAGGIDEQYF
d_call: TRBD2; v_call: TRBV27; j_call: TRBJ2-5; clone_size: .; cdr3_nt: TGTGCCAGCAGTTTCTTTAGCGGGAGCTCACAAGAGACCCAGTACTTC; cdr3_aa: CASSFFSGSSQETQYF
d_call: .; v_call: TRBV7-6; j_call: TRBJ1-3; clone_size: .; cdr3_nt: TGTGCCAGCAGCTTAGTTCGGGGAAACACCATATATTTT; cdr3_aa: CASSLVRGNTIYF
d_call: TRBD1; v_call: TRBV2; j_call: TRBJ1-2; clone_size: .; cdr3_nt: TGTGCCAGCAGTGAATGGGACAGGGGGCAGGGCTATGGCTACACCTTC; cdr3_aa: CASSEWDRGQGYGYTF
d_call: TRBD1; v_call: TRBV3-1/TRBV3-2; j_call: TRBJ1-6; clone_size: once; cdr3_nt: TGTGCCAGCAGCCAAGGGACAGGTCGACCCCTCCACTTT; cdr3_aa: CASSQGTGRPLHF
d_call: .; v_call: TRBV27; j_call: TRBJ2-3; clone_size: .; cdr3_nt: TGTGCCAGCAGTTCCCCAAGGGGGTCCACAGATACGCAGTATTTT; cdr3_aa: CASSSPRGSTDTQYF
d_call: TRBD2; v_call: TRBV9; j_call: TRBJ2-3; clone_size: .; cdr3_nt: TGTGCCAGCAGCGTAGGAGCGGGGGGCACAGATACGCAGTATTTT; cdr3_aa: CASSVGAGGTDTQYF
d_call: .; v_call: TRBV10-3; j_call: TRBJ1-2; clone_size: .; cdr3_nt: TGTGCCATCGGAGACCCTACCCGTAACTATGGCTACACCTTC; cdr3_aa: CAIGDPTRNYGYTF
d_call: .; v_call: TRBV5-6; j_call: TRBJ1-6; clone_size: .; cdr3_nt: TGTGCCAGCAGAAGGACAGCCAGTAATTCACCCCTCCACTTT; cdr3_aa: CASRRTASNSPLHF
d_call: .; v_call: TRBV10-1; j_call: TRBJ2-3; clone_size: once; cdr3_nt: TGCGCCAGCAGTGAGTCCTGGCGGAACCCGAAAGATACGCAGTATTTT; cdr3_aa: CASSESWRNPKDTQYF
d_call: TRBD1; v_call: TRBV2; j_call: TRBJ2-7; clone_size: .; cdr3_nt: TGTGCCAGCCGTCGGACAGGGAATGTGAACGAGCAGTACTTC; cdr3_aa: CASRRTGNVNEQYF
d_call: TRBD1; v_call: TRBV28; j_call: TRBJ2-7; clone_size: .; cdr3_nt: TGTGCCAGCAGTTTACCCCGACGACAGGGATCCTACGAGCAGTACTTC; cdr3_aa: CASSLPRRQGSYEQYF
d_call: .; v_call: TRBV5-1; j_call: TRBJ1-2; clone_size: .; cdr3_nt: TGCGCCAGCAGCTTGGAACGGGGGAACTATGGCTACACCTTC; cdr3_aa: CASSLERGNYGYTF
d_call: .; v_call: TRBV6-4; j_call: TRBJ2-7; clone_size: once; cdr3_nt: TGTGCCAGTTGGGCAGGCTACGAGCAGTACTTC; cdr3_aa: CASWAGYEQYF
d_call: .; v_call: TRBV19; j_call: TRBJ1-1; clone_size: .; cdr3_nt: TGTGCTACGACACGTGTGGGGAACACTGAAGCTTTCTTT; cdr3_aa: CATTRVGNTEAFF
d_call: TRBD1; v_call: TRBV5-1; j_call: TRBJ1-1; clone_size: .; cdr3_nt: TGCGCCAGCAGCTTGGCCGGGACAGGGGCCACTGAAGCTTTCTTT; cdr3_aa: CASSLAGTGATEAFF
d_call: TRBD2; v_call: TRBV5-1; j_call: TRBJ2-3; clone_size: .; cdr3_nt: TGCGCCAGCAGCGGTGGTGCTAGCGGGGGCACAGATACGCAGTATTTT; cdr3_aa: CASSGGASGGTDTQYF
d_call: TRBD1; v_call: TRBV7-2; j_call: TRBJ2-7; clone_size: .; cdr3_nt: TGTGCCAGCAGCTCGTGGGACAGACACTACGAGCAGTACTTC; cdr3_aa: CASSSWDRHYEQYF
d_call: TRBD1; v_call: TRBV6-5; j_call: TRBJ2-5; clone_size: .; cdr3_nt: TGTGCCAGCACCGAGCCTACAGGGGGGGAGACCCAGTACTTC; cdr3_aa: CASTEPTGGETQYF
d_call: .; v_call: TRBV9; j_call: TRBJ1-2; clone_size: .; cdr3_nt: TGTGCCAGCAGCGCGGACATTCTTAACTATGGCTACACCTTC; cdr3_aa: CASSADILNYGYTF
d_call: TRBD1; v_call: TRBV27; j_call: TRBJ2-3; clone_size: .; cdr3_nt: TGTGCCAGCAGGGCACAGGGGGCGTTGCGATCCGATACGCAGTATTTT; cdr3_aa: CASRAQGALRSDTQYF
d_call: TRBD1; v_call: TRBV6-1; j_call: TRBJ1-4; clone_size: .; cdr3_nt: TGTGCCAGCTGTGAAGACAGGGGATATGAAAAACTGTTTTTT; cdr3_aa: CASCEDRGYEKLFF
d_call: .; v_call: TRBV11-2; j_call: TRBJ1-3; clone_size: .; cdr3_nt: TGTGCCAGCAGCTTAACGGGAGGGCCCGGAACTGGAAACACCATATATTTT; cdr3_aa: CASSLTGGPGTGNTIYF
d_call: TRBD1; v_call: TRBV5-1; j_call: TRBJ2-1; clone_size: .; cdr3_nt: TGCGCCAGCAGCCGGGGACAGGGATACAATGAGCAGTTCTTC; cdr3_aa: CASSRGQGYNEQFF
d_call: .; v_call: TRBV9; j_call: TRBJ1-1; clone_size: .; cdr3_nt: TGTGCCAGCAGTAGAAGCACTCGGGGCACTGAAGCTTTCTTT; cdr3_aa: CASSRSTRGTEAFF
d_call: TRBD1; v_call: TRBV6-1; j_call: TRBJ2-1; clone_size: .; cdr3_nt: TGTGCCAGCACTGAAACAGGGGGTGAGCAGTTCTTC; cdr3_aa: CASTETGGEQFF